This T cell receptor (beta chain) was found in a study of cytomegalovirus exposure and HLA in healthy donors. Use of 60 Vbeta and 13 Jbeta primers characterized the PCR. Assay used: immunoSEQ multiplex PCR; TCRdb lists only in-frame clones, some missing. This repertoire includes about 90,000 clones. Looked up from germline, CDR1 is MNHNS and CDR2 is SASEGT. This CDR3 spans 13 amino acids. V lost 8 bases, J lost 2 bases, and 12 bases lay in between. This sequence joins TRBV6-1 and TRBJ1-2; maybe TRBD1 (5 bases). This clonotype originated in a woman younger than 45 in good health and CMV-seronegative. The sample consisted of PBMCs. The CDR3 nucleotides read TGTGCCAGCGGGAAACAGGTGAACTATGGCTACACCTTC. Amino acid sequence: CASGKQVNYGYTF.